This TCR beta chain was sequenced in a study of beta chain features in type 1 diabetes. Sequenced material consisted of expressed TCRB transcripts (all of the isolated RNA was reverse transcribed). Profiled with immunoSEQ multiplex PCR; TCRdb holds only in-frame clones, not every one. The profile shows 240,000 or so clones, around 26% of them singletons. The germline CDR1 and CDR2 sequences are SGDLS and YYNGEE. The CDR3 is 12 amino acids. The V and J ends lost 0 bases and 10 bases respectively, with 9 bases between them. The V call is TRBV9, the J call TRBJ2-3; D ambiguous. The TCR originated in a man between 25 and 39 years old in good health. Sequences were obtained from central memory CD4+ T cells from blood. CDR3 coding DNA: TGTGCCAGCAGCGTAGCTGAAATCCCGCAGTATTTT. It specifies CASSVAEIPQYF. The whole variable domain, filled in from reference TRBV9 and TRBJ2-3, reads DSGVTQTPKHLITATGQRVTLRCSPRSGDLSVYWYQQSLDQGLQFLIQYYNGEERAKGNILERFSAQQFPDLHSELNLSSLELGDSALYFCASSVAEIPQYFGPGTRLTVL.